This T cell receptor (beta chain) was identified during a study of regulatory T cells in long-lasting Graves disease listed by TCRdb under 2021. Context from the whole study: In the newly diagnosed Graves' disease group, patients had been taking antithyroid drugs for less than 3 months. Peripheral blood TCR sequencing and RNA sequencing compared persistent Graves' disease patients with newly diagnosed Graves' disease patients. The study was registered as a clinical trial and conducted in China. TCR sequencing covered around 13 persistent and approximately 20 newly diagnosed Graves' disease patients, some 33 samples in total.

The sample's time point, from its label and the paper: newly diagnosed GD, antithyroid drugs for less than 3 months. For both TCR sequencing and RNA sequencing, RNA was extracted from PBMCs in TRIzol. Graves' disease was diagnosed according to American Thyroid Association guidelines. The patients came from an endocrinology department in Xi'an, China. From each patient, roughly 9 milliliters of peripheral blood was collected into an EDTA anticoagulant tube. PBMCs were isolated by Ficoll Paque Plus density gradient separation without further T cell sorting. An Agilent 2100 Bioanalyzer and agarose gel were used to assess RNA quality, and a NanoDrop 2000 was used to measure RNA concentration. Libraries were built with multiplex PCR. For sequencing, an Illumina HiSeq 4000 was employed. TCR beta libraries were built with iRepertoire HTBI primers and Arm-PCR amplification of CDR3 regions. Gel purification was performed on PCR products prior to sequencing. For the original study's pipeline: Gene usage analysis of CDR3 amino acid clonotypes used the 62 TRBV and more than 13 TRBJ segments found across samples. COPE and FqMerger were used to merge the filtered high-quality paired reads into contigs. Contigs were aligned with BLAST to IMGT TRBV, TRBD and TRBJ reference genes, and CDR3 was defined per IMGT. Any clonotype with a frequency above 0.1% was counted as a highly expanded clone. Shannon entropy was used to measure repertoire diversity, and the Gini coefficient was used to measure V-J evenness. Public clonotypes were defined as clonotypes shared by more than one individual. Using fastp trimming at Q25 and MiXCR clonotype assembly, TCRdb reanalyzed the public sequencing data and kept in-frame beta chains. Every entry covers one CDR3 protein and lists the most common genes and DNA from its rows. The V and J calls here are based on TCRdb, not the publication. This sample has approximately 470,000 distinct CDR3 sequences in its table, and 15% to 20% of those were observed once. The top ten clones comprise 9% to 15% of the sample.

The table lists this clonotype with many counts. Its cognate antigen has yet to be identified. The record has no base qualities; no much larger clone is one base away. The CDR3 starts with the cysteine, ends with the phenylalanine, and has 16 residues. The retained sequence is limited to the CDR3, 48 bases, with the frame set at the first base. Trimmed from V: 1 base; trimmed from J: 6 bases; junction bases lacking a gene match: 6. CDR1 and CDR2 are read off the germline V gene as SGHNT and YENEEA. The research as a whole found: As a limitation, the authors acknowledged that the small sample size may reduce accuracy. Persistent disease showed preferential use of TRBV28, TRBJ1-2 and TRBJ2-5, whereas newly diagnosed disease favored TRBV20-1 and TRBJ2-1. Sequencing and analysis were restricted to the TCR beta chain. Because the primary lesion, thyroid tissue, could not be accessed, the study looked at peripheral blood alone. Compared with newly diagnosed patients, patients with persistent Graves' disease had lower TCR Shannon entropy and fewer highly expanded clones, which suggests clonal expansion. Persistent patients shared more public clonotypes among themselves (2,741) than newly diagnosed patients did (about 970).

These data also formed part of another study, on T cells in Graves' hyperthyroidism and ophthalmopathy. The second paper states: Stable Graves' hyperthyroidism was defined as the absence of progression to ophthalmopathy over 18 months of follow-up. The hyperthyroidism patients were between 18 and 65 years old and newly diagnosed, with a disease duration of less than 2 months. Any patient with an uncontrolled infection, another autoimmune disease, pregnancy or lactation was excluded. Clinical symptoms, serum thyroxine and TRAb, thyroid ultrasound, and orbital computed tomography formed the basis for the diagnoses. The TCR CDR3 was subjected to a first round of RT-PCR using the HTBI primer set and the Qiagen OneStep RT-PCR kit. Most expanded thyroid clonotypes (frequency above 0.001) were also found in blood, which suggests that blood repertoires may mirror thyroid immune responses. Ophthalmopathy was separated from stable hyperthyroidism by a 13 V-J signature model, with over 85% sensitivity and just over 81% specificity obtained in cross-validation and 80%/75% obtained in testing. In validation, progression to ophthalmopathy was predicted by the model with 70% to 71% sensitivity and 72.22% specificity, a median of approximately 6.5 months before onset. A discovery cohort of 95 to 100 patients, 43 with Graves' ophthalmopathy and approximately 57 with stable Graves' hyperthyroidism, was used to find distinguishing TCR V-J signatures. Prospective prediction of ophthalmopathy was tested in an independent validation cohort of 18 to 20 hyperthyroidism patients and around 16 patients who later progressed to ophthalmopathy. The 75 to 100 discovery patients were divided at random into training and test sets in a 7:3 ratio. The study also compared thyroid tissue and blood T-cell repertoires from about six Graves' hyperthyroidism patients. Following sampling, methimazole starting at 30 mg daily was given to hyperthyroidism patients, and high-dose intravenous methylprednisolone was given to ophthalmopathy patients. A second multiplex PCR round built the libraries, followed by size selection and purification. Sequencing of the libraries was done on an Illumina HiSeq2000 using paired-end 100 bp reads. SOAPnuke was used to process the raw data, removing reads that contained adapters or uncalled bases, had a mean Phred below 15, or lacked an exact match to the constant primer or identifier. COPE v1.2.5 was used to merge high-quality paired reads, and clonotypes were defined as unique nucleotide sequences. Clonotypes were aligned to IMGT TRBV, TRBD and TRBJ reference segments using MiTCR v1.1. The analysis was restricted to V-J combinations with a frequency above 0.0001, which together covered 99.2% of the repertoires. The TCS score was defined as F50 (clonal expansion) divided by E x V (chaos), with BLOSUM62-based TCRdist calculated between CDR3 peptides within each V-J. Welch's t-statistics and random forest reduced several hundred V-J features to roughly 13, which were used in a naive Bayes classifier (R e1071). No statistical method was used to set the sample size in advance, and investigators knew the group allocation. TCR Vbeta CDR3 sequencing of 130 to 150 peripheral blood samples (43 ophthalmopathy, some 75 hyperthyroidism and around 17 progressor patients) is reported in the paper.

This receptor chain uses TRBV11-3 and TRBJ2-2; TRBD1 aligns with 9 central bases. The clonotype comes from a middle-aged man with Graves disease. Donor details come from another sample of the same person, matched by shared clones. This specimen consisted of peripheral blood mononuclear cells (PBMCs), obtained at new diagnosis, from a patient treated with antithyroid drugs. The DNA sequence is as follows: TGTGCCAGCAGCTTAGTTGGAACAGGGGGCCCCGGGGAGCTGTTTTTT. Its translation reads: CASSLVGTGGPGELFF. When the CDR3 is completed using the reference TRBV11-3 and TRBJ2-2 genes on either side, the full variable domain is EAGVVQSPRYKIIEKKQPVAFWCNPISGHNTLYWYLQNLGQGPELLIRYENEEAVDDSQLPKDRFSAERLKGVDSTLKIQPAELGDSAVYLCASSLVGTGGPGELFFGEGSRLTVL.